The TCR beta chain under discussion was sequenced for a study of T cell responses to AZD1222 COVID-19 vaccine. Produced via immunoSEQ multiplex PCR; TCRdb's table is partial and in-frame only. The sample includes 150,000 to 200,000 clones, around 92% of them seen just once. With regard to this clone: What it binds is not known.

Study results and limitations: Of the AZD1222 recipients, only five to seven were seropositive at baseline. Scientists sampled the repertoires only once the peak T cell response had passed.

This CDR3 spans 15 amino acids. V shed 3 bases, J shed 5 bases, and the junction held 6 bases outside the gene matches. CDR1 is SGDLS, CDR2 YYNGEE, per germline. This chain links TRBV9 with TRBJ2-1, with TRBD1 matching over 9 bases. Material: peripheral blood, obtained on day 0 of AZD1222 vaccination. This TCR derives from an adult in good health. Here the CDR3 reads CASSDTGTGHNEQFF. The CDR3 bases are TGTGCCAGCAGCGACACCGGGACAGGGCACAATGAGCAGTTCTTC.